The sequence of this T cell receptor (beta chain) was determined in a study of T cell repertoires in cytomegalovirus infection. The CDR3 runs 14 residues. V was pared by 2 bases and J by 7 bases, with 11 bases between. CDR1 is SGHVS, CDR2 FQNEAQ, per germline. Study-level points and caveats: Ex vivo responses were dominated by HLA-C-restricted CMV-specific TCR beta clonotypes.

As concerns this clonotype: Its specificity is unknown.

One entry per CDR3 protein, called by TCRdb with MiXCR from the reads. The top ten clones hold 10% to 15% of a sample with hundreds of thousands of distinct CDR3 sequences, approximately 33% of them seen once. This clonotype originated in a human donor in good health (CMV status not recorded). Some clones in this sample may be carry-over from other donors' samples. Material: cultured CD8+ T cells from PBMCs, obtained from culture after CMV antigen stimulation. V usage is TRBV7-8 and J usage is TRBJ1-4, with D perhaps TRBD1 (5 bases). The CDR3 region has the DNA TGTGCCAGCAGCTTAATCCCCGGGGGTGAAAAACTGTTTTTT. It translates to CASSLIPGGEKLFF.